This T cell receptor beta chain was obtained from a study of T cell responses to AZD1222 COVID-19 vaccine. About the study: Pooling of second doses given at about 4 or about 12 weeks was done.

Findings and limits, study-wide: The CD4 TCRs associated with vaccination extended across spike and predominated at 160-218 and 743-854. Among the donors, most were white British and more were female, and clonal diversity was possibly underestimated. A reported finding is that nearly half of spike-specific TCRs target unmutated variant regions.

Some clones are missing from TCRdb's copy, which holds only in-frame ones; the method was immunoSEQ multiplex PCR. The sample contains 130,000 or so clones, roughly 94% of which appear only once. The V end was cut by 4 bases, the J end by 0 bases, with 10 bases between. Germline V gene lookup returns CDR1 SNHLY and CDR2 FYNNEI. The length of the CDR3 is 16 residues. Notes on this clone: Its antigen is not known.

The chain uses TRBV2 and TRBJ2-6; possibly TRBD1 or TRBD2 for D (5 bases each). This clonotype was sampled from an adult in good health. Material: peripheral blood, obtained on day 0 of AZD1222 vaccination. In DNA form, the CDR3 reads TGTGCCAGCAGTGGGGGGAAAAACTCTGGGGCCAACGTCCTGACTTTC. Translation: CASSGGKNSGANVLTF. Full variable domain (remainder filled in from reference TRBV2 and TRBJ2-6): EPEVTQTPSHQVTQMGQEVILRCVPISNHLYFYWYRQILGQKVEFLVSFYNNEISEKSEIFDDQFSVERPDGSNFTLKIRSTKLEDSAMYFCASSGGKNSGANVLTFGAGSRLTVL.